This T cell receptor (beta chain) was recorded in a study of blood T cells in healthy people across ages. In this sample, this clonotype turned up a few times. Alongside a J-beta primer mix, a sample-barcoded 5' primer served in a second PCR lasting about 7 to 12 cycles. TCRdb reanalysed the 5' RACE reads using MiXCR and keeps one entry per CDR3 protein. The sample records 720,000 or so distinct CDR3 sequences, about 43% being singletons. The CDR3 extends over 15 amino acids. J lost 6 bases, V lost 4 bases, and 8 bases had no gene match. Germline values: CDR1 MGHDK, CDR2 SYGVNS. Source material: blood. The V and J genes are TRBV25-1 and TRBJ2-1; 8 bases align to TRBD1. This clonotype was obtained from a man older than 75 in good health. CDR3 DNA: TGTGCCAGCAGTGCAGACAGGGGTCCCTCCAATGAGCAGTTCTTC. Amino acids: CASSADRGPSNEQFF.